This TCR beta chain was identified in a study of T cell responses to AZD1222 COVID-19 vaccine. V was cut by 5 bases and J by 7 bases, with 12 bases left in between. Germline assignment: CDR1 MNHEY and CDR2 SMNVEV (reference sequence). This CDR3 spans 13 amino acids. The table came from immunoSEQ multiplex PCR; TCRdb's copy has only in-frame clones and leaves some out. The table has around 100,000 clones, 85% to 90% seen once. Study findings and constraints: Close to half of spike-specific TCRs reportedly recognize unmutated variant regions. Spike as a whole was targeted by vaccine-associated CD4 TCRs, dominant at 160-218 and 743-854. Just 5 to 7 AZD1222 recipients were seropositive at baseline. The study found Spike-specific TCR breadth and depth rose after two AZD1222 doses.

For this clone: As yet, its antigen is unknown.

V and J are TRBV27 and TRBJ1-5, with D unresolved. Source: peripheral blood, taken on day 0 of AZD1222 vaccination. This TCR was recovered from an adult in good health. The CDR3 loop reads CASSPGGWQPQHF. CDR3 nucleotides: TGTGCCAGCAGTCCCGGAGGTTGGCAGCCCCAGCATTTT.